A single sample is the source of the 4 T cell receptor beta chains below, sequenced in a study of blood T cell repertoires in COVID-19. Data came from immunoSEQ multiplex PCR; TCRdb stores just in-frame clones and leaves some out. The sample holds 150,000 to 200,000 clones, 70% to 90% seen once. The sequencing sample was made of peripheral blood. The origin of the receptors is a man aged 60-69 years with acute or convalescent COVID-19.

The chain links TRBV3-1 (or the pseudogene TRBV3-2) to TRBJ1-3, with D maybe TRBD1 (6 bases). Germline CDR1 is LGHDT and CDR2 is YNNKEL (reference sequence). CDR3 length: 15 residues. The V end lost 3 bases, the J end lost 3 bases, and 12 bases lay between the germline ends. The CDR3 loop reads CASSHRGLGGNTIYF. As DNA, the CDR3 is TGTGCCAGCAGCCACAGGGGCTTAGGTGGAAACACCATATATTTT.

The count of this clone is one. The chain has TRBV18 and TRBJ1-1; TRBD1 aligns across 10 bases. This CDR3 is built from 15 residues. Trimming cost V 3 bases and J 6 bases; bases outside gene matches: 7. From germline, CDR1 is KGHSH and CDR2 LQKENI. CDR3 bases: TGTGCCAGCTCACCCAGCGGGACAGGGGAGGCTGAAGCTTTCTTT. Encoded protein: CASSPSGTGEAEAFF.

The chain couples TRBV7-9 to TRBJ1-4, with 9 bases matching TRBD1. This CDR3 contains 14 residues. V was clipped by 7 bases and J by 8 bases; unmatched bases: 8. Germline CDR1 and CDR2: SEHNR and FQNEAQ (reference sequence). The DNA for the CDR3 is TGTGCCAGCACCCCACGACAGGGGGGAGAAAAACTGTTTTTT. This sequence encodes CASTPRQGGEKLFF.

Only one count was recorded for this clone. The chain uses TRBV27 and TRBJ2-7, with TRBD1 matching over 7 bases. Trimming at V came to 6 bases and at J to 0 bases, leaving 11 bases not matched to a gene. The CDR3 extends over 16 amino acids. CDR1 MNHEY and CDR2 SMNVEV come from the germline V gene (reference sequence). The CDR3 bases are TGTGCCAGCAGCCGAAGGGGGCCTAGAAGCTCCTACGAGCAGTACTTC. This codes for CASSRRGPRSSYEQYF.